Sequencing of this T cell receptor beta chain was carried out in a study of blood T cell repertoires in COVID-19. TCRdb keeps only in-frame clones here, not all; method: immunoSEQ multiplex PCR. The sample contains some 240,000 clones, 84% of which appear only once. Germline V CDR1 and CDR2: SEHNR, FQNEAQ (reference sequence). This CDR3 spans 14 amino acids. Trimming removed 4 bases from V and 7 bases from J; junction bases left unmatched: 3. This sequence originates from a woman between 40 and 55 years old who had recovered from COVID-19. The sequencing input was peripheral blood. J is TRBJ1-4 and V is TRBV7-9; 10 nucleotides line up with TRBD1. CDR3 sequence: CASSSDRGAEKLFF. In DNA form, the CDR3 reads TGTGCCAGCAGCTCGGACAGGGGGGCTGAAAAACTGTTTTTT.